This entry concerns a single T cell receptor (beta chain). Its binding antigen is unknown. Per-base quality was not reported, and no clone a single base away is much larger than it. Library method: the immunoSEQ multiplex PCR assay. For the multiplex PCR, a mixture combining 60 forward primers for TCR Vbeta segments and 13 reverse primers for TCR Jbeta segments was used. Amplification of the CDR3 region of rearranged TCR beta genes was performed with a multiplex PCR assay on genomic DNA. The Illumina HiSeq System was used to sequence the amplified TCR beta libraries as 87-base-pair reads. The paper's data handling went like this. In a later analysis, tens of millions of unique TCR beta chains were counted across the 500 to 700 repertoires, and around 10 million of these chains were shared by at least two donors. Raw reads were error-corrected and collapsed into unique sequences by a nearest-neighbor algorithm in which closely related sequences were merged to remove PCR and sequencing errors. To assign V, D and J gene segments, CDR3 sequences were aligned to IMGT reference sequences. For a sequence to be retained, at least a six-nucleotide match to both a V gene segment and a J gene segment was required. Rearrangements were called productive when the CDR3 lacked stop codons and stayed in frame with V and J; all others were non-productive. Following IMGT convention, CDR3 was defined as the stretch from the second conserved V-encoded cysteine up to the conserved J-encoded phenylalanine. The earlier analysis of 500 to 750 of the donors excluded any sequence lacking an unambiguous match to a single V gene segment. In an earlier analysis of 587 of the donors, a V segment was called functional when productive rearrangements were above 56.7%, and segregating when the standard deviation between donors exceeded 5%. To diagnose cytomegalovirus status from the catalog of TCR beta chain sequences, a statistical classification framework was built. A later analysis assigned V and J genes by comparing TCR nucleotide sequences with IMGT/GENE-DB human TR gene sequences. In a later analysis, CDR3 sequences and most-parsimonious VDJ recombination scenarios were assigned using the TCRdist pipeline. In a later analysis, each TCR beta chain was defined by its CDR3 amino acid sequence together with its V-gene family, and reads without a unique V-gene family were excluded. In a later analysis, approximately 640 highly shared, low-generation-probability nucleotide sequences were removed to address suspected cross-contamination and a sequencing artifact. In a later analysis, a clonal expansion index for each public chain was calculated from normalized within-repertoire ranks of inferred template counts. In a later analysis, generation probabilities were computed with a VDJ recombination model fitted to out-of-frame rearrangements, and the resulting probabilities were checked against IGoR. In a later analysis, hypergeometric tests were used to score TCR-TCR, TCR-HLA and TCR-CMV co-occurrence, with a repertoire-size bias correction applied to TCR pairs. In a later analysis, false discovery rates were estimated by permuting HLA or CMV assignments 20 times. In a later analysis, co-occurring TCRs were grouped using DBSCAN, with TCRdist sequence similarity added in when clustering inside HLA-allele-positive subsets. Repertoires with fewer than 30,000 or more than 120,000 public chains, plus five repertoires with anomalous nucleotide sharing, were excluded from co-occurrence clustering. TCRdb provides this immuneACCESS table in a form limited to in-frame rearrangements. Some clones are lacking; in checked studies, under half of them reflect an unresolved V gene, and why the rest are absent is not known. Clone size and V and J calls were adopted from that table, with D and trimming inferred from the DNA. The sample table contains 60,000 to 70,000 clones; only one count was recorded for about two thirds of them. Less than 20% of the sample lies in the top ten.

This entry comes from a study of cytomegalovirus exposure and HLA in healthy donors (dated by TCRdb to 2015 to 2018). In terms of the full investigation: In an earlier analysis of approximately 640 of the donors, 276 Gb of sequence data and 95 million to 130 million unique TCR beta sequences from about 179 million T cells were reported. The study profiled the T cell repertoires of approximately 700 subjects by immunosequencing and related them to cytomegalovirus serostatus. Donor age, sex, ethnicity and CMV serostatus were compiled alongside the repertoire data. Class I and class II HLA loci were covered by the typing at four-digit resolution. The number of donors typed differed by locus, with roughly 629-640 for A, B, C, DRB1 and DQB1, over 500 for DQA1, nearly 610 for DPA1, and 472 for DPB1. A later analysis re-analyzed previously published TCR beta repertoires from 666 donors and added high-resolution HLA genotyping to study TCR occurrence patterns. An early release that covered roughly 600 HLA-typed donors contained about 300 gigabases of sequencing data and about 84 million unique TCR sequences. A later genetic analysis used genome-wide SNP genotypes for 398 of the 666 donors, treating that subset as a discovery cohort. The study aimed to test whether signatures of past pathogen exposure could be identified by cataloging public T cell receptors. Of the roughly 410 genotyped donors, 65% to 90% were placed in the genetic ancestry cluster associated with self-reported Caucasian donors. Roughly 5 DR-DQ haplotypes were handled as single units for association and clustering because linkage in the cohort was strong. Across some 400 genotyped donors of the cohort, an average of roughly 200,000 unique TCR beta nucleotide sequences per donor were sequenced, and 15% to 20% of those sequences were non-productive. To decide whether each TCR beta V gene segment behaved as functional or pseudogenic, an earlier analysis of fewer than 750 of the donors relied on high-throughput TCR beta sequencing. To predict cytomegalovirus infection status, the study combined high-throughput TCR immunosequencing, statistical association of individual TCRs with disease status, and machine learning. Every discovery cohort repertoire had been produced on one sequencing platform. A separate validation cohort of more than 100 different subjects was used in addition to the 666-subject first cohort. Rather than drawing on any new phenotypic data, the later analysis identified candidate immune exposures from TCR beta sequences and the way those sequences occurred across donors.

The V end gives up 3 bases and the J end 7 bases, leaving 17 bases in the junction not matched to a gene. CDR3 length: 18 amino acids, cysteine to phenylalanine. Of the read, only the CDR3 DNA is kept; its 54 bases are in frame from base 1. CDR1 is given as LNHDA and CDR2 as SQIVND, both from the germline V gene (reference sequence). What the research found in general, with its limitations: According to a later analysis, TCR association rates differed among HLA loci, with DRB1 alleles showing the most associated TCRs and HLA-C alleles showing the fewest. Because counts were too low, more than 15 rarely observed V segments, including chromosome 9 orphons, were excluded from the earlier analysis of 587 of the donors. In a later genetic analysis, fewer N-insertions in productive TCRs were reported among donors in an Asian-associated ancestry cluster than the roughly 700-donor mean. Broadly in line with IMGT annotations, most TCR beta V segments showed up in productive rearrangements about 90% or about 30% of the time in an earlier analysis of a few hundred of the donors. The classifier was reported to diagnose cytomegalovirus status with high specificity and sensitivity in both the original and validation cohorts. Across donors, most TCR sequences were observed very rarely, whereas some public TCRs were present in many individuals. When HLA alleles, especially DR and DQ, strongly co-occurred, attributing TCR associations to individual alleles was difficult. A total of fewer than 200 TCR beta chains were listed by the study as associated with cytomegalovirus. An association between a missense DCLRE1C variant and V-gene and J-gene trimming of TCR beta chains was found in a later genetic analysis and replicated in an independent cohort. According to the authors, the approach could potentially be generalized to other disease states and immunological phenotypes. The presence/absence analyses assumed that sequencing depth was roughly uniform across donors, and that assumption may not be true. In a later analysis, most CMV-associated TCR beta chains were found to appear HLA-restricted, with HLA associations seemingly driven largely by CMV exposure. The 87-base-pair reads could not distinguish some IMGT-functional V segments, including TRBV6-2 and TRBV6-3, so those segments were excluded. In a later analysis, HLA-associated TCR beta chains showed more clonal expansion and lower generation probabilities than non-associated chains that were equally common. The cohort was sequenced for TCR beta chains only, and without alpha or paired-chain data the features that could be detected were limited. Three of the identified cytomegalovirus-associated TCR beta chains were confirmed in vitro to be specific for cytomegalovirus antigens. HLA typing was unavailable for some donors at each locus, so association tests used only the typed subset. Linkage disequilibrium might explain the correlated functional status among segregating V segments, but an unknown experimental factor could not be excluded. Several of the top co-occurrence clusters appeared to be linked to parvovirus B19, influenza, CMV and Epstein-Barr virus, according to a later analysis. CMV serostatus was the only immune exposure information available for the cohort. A further reported finding was that TCR beta sequences accurately predicted the HLA-A and HLA-B alleles for most subjects in the first cohort. In a later analysis, more than 15,000 TCR beta sequences were associated with specific HLA alleles at a false discovery rate of 0.05. A group of highly shared sequence variants was considered likely to be a technical artifact of the sequencing pipeline.

The cohort was made up of around 720 healthy bone marrow donors. Cohort members were all nominally healthy when sampled, although unrecorded immune exposures were likely present. The donor was CMV seropositive and was included in the group of 289 seropositive cohort members. Every donor gave a peripheral blood sample, and the peripheral blood mononuclear cells from that sample were used for TCR beta sequencing. The Qiagen DNeasy Blood Extraction Kit was used to extract genomic DNA from the blood cell samples. The chain is assembled from TRBV19 and TRBJ2-1; 8 central nucleotides agree with TRBD1. The origin of this receptor is a man aged 40-55 years in good health and CMV-seropositive. The sequenced material came from PBMCs. In nucleotides, the sequence is TGTGCCAGTAGTATTAAGGTGTGGCTCGGGACAGGACGAAATGAGCAGTTCTTC. Its protein product is CASSIKVWLGTGRNEQFF. Outside the CDR3, residues come from the reference TRBV19 and TRBJ2-1 proteins, so the full variable domain is: DGGITQSPKYLFRKEGQNVTLSCEQNLNHDAMYWYRQDPGQGLRLIYYSQIVNDFQKGDIAEGYSVSREKKESFPLTVTSAQKNPTAFYLCASSIKVWLGTGRNEQFFGPGTRLTVL.